The clone carrying this TCR beta chain appeared many times. What it binds is not known. Libraries for TCRalpha and TCRbeta carried sample barcodes and unique molecular identifiers via 5'RACE. TCRdb re-analysed the 5' RACE reads in MiXCR, keeping a single row per CDR3 protein. The sample records around 45,000 distinct CDR3 sequences, roughly 9% being singletons. The data stem from a study of T-cell memory formation after mild COVID-19. In the study overall: TCR clustering was largely donor specific.

Study results and limitations: Confirmation of SARS-CoV-2 specificity was lacking for second-wave clones peaking day 37. Clones contracting over day 15 to 85 were CD4/CD8 balanced, with later expanders leaning CD4+.

Sequencing was done on a sample of PBMCs or a T cell subset sorted from them (not recorded which). This sequence was found in an adult woman who had mild COVID-19 (a few samples of this study predate the infection). Cell type and time point are not known.

The CDR3 loop is CASSLGEGQYF. The DNA of the CDR3 is TGTGCCAGCAGTTTAGGTGAGGGGCAGTATTTT. This chain connects TRBV12-3 or TRBV12-4 to TRBJ2-3, with D perhaps matching TRBD2 (5 bases). V lost 1 base and J 11 bases, leaving 7 bases between the germline ends. The CDR3 has 11 residues.